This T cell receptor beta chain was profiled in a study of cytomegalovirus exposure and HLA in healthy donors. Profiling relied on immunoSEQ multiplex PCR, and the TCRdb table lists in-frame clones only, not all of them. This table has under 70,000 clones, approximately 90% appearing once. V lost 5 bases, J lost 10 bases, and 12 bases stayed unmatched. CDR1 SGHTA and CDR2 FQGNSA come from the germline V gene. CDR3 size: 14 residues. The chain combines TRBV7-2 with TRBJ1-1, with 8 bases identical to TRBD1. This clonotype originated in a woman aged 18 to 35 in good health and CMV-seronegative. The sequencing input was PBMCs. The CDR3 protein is CASSPGQGGFGAFF. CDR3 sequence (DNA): TGTGCCAGCAGCCCAGGACAGGGAGGCTTCGGAGCTTTCTTT.